Detailed here is one T cell receptor (beta chain). The target of this receptor is not known. No base qualities exist here, and no much larger clone lies one base off it. This specimen comes from a study of cytomegalovirus exposure and HLA in healthy donors (dated by TCRdb to about 2017). As for the study more broadly: According to a later analysis, the 120 or so validation repertoires were produced on the same platform as the 680 or so repertoires of the first cohort. The study was designed to test whether signatures of past pathogen exposure could be identified by cataloging public T cell receptors. Along with the approximately 670-subject first cohort, a separate validation cohort of some 130 different subjects was used. The study combined high-throughput TCR immunosequencing, statistical association of individual TCRs with disease status, and machine learning to predict cytomegalovirus infection status. What the research found in general, with its limitations: The validation cohort had no HLA typing available for a later analysis, so co-occurrence within that cohort was assessed over all 130 or so repertoires. In both the original and validation cohorts, the classifier was reported to diagnose cytomegalovirus status with high specificity and sensitivity. Across donors, most TCR sequences were observed very rarely, whereas some public TCRs were present in many individuals. A total of roughly 160 TCR beta chains were listed by the study as associated with cytomegalovirus. The authors suggested that the approach could potentially be generalized to other disease states and immunological phenotypes. A few of the identified cytomegalovirus-associated TCR beta chains were confirmed in vitro to be specific for cytomegalovirus antigens. A later analysis found that TCRs clustered in the first cohort also tended to co-occur in the approximately 120 validation repertoires, with just under 95% of cluster scores above 0.

Separate from the approximately 690-subject first cohort, the validation cohort of about 120 subjects was the group to which the donors belonged. Library method: the immunoSEQ multiplex PCR assay. The authors' pipeline ran thus. A statistical classification framework was built for diagnosing cytomegalovirus status from the catalog of TCR beta chain sequences. TCRdb retrieved this table from immuneACCESS and kept in-frame rearrangements only. Not all clones are present; in checked studies, unresolved V genes account for under half, and no reason is known for the remainder. That table gives V, J and clone size, and the DNA gave D and trimming. Present in this sample are over 100,000 clones, approximately 89% of which were seen just once. 0.95% to 1.5% of the sample lies in the top ten. The sequenced sample consisted of PBMCs. The TCR originated in a woman in her late teens or twenties in good health and CMV-seronegative.

The DNA sequence is given as TGTGCCAGCAGCCTCTGGACAGGAAACACCATATATTTT. It translates as CASSLWTGNTIYF. In this chain, TRBV5-5 is recombined with TRBJ1-3; perhaps TRBD1 is the D gene, with 5 bases matching. Via the germline V gene (reference sequence), CDR1 is SGHKS and CDR2 YYEKEE. V is clipped by 4 bases and J by 4 bases, and the sequence between their germline boundaries is 9 bases long. From the cysteine through the phenylalanine, the CDR3 covers 13 amino acids. CDR3 DNA only is kept here, 39 bases in frame from base 1.